This T cell receptor (beta chain) was documented in a study of beta chain features in type 1 diabetes listed by TCRdb under 2018. Background on the whole study: Mean age, gender distribution, total cell number and subset yield did not differ between patients and healthy donors. A total of about 100,000,000 sorted cells were examined across all samples, and RNA yield correlated strongly with the number of cells per subset. In the study, recently diagnosed type 1 diabetes patients and matched healthy donors were compared on the TCRB repertoires of their sorted circulating CD4+ T cell subsets. Naive and central memory subsets were obtained from all 30 or so donors, but regulatory and stem cell-like memory subsets were isolated from only 8 patients and 8 healthy donors. What the work shows at the level of the full study, not this receptor alone: PCR might favor shorter templates, but patient and control samples were amplified and corrected together, so any skew would affect both groups equally. Naive, central memory and regulatory TCRB repertoires appeared to be more alike among patients than among healthy donors. Type 1 diabetes patients showed a moderate but significant shortening of TCRB CDR3 length in all four CD4+ subsets. Only small numbers of individuals were included in the HLA sub-analyses, which left unresolved whether HLA type had any influence on TCRB rearrangement. At VDJ recombination sites, patients with type 1 diabetes made fewer insertions and deleted more nucleotides, a pattern implying thymic rearrangement abnormalities. Because cDNA rather than genomic DNA was sequenced, highly expressing activated cells could have been over-represented, although no difference in activation and CD3 levels was found between groups.

Each donor gave one peripheral blood draw, roughly 110 mL on average, collected into heparinised tubes. A BD FACSAria II was used to sort naive, central memory, regulatory and stem cell-like memory CD4+ T cells with a panel that included CD45RO, CCR7, CD25, CD127, CD95 and CD27. Purity was above 98% for every sorted population. Right away, PBMCs were isolated by Lymphoprep density gradient centrifugation and were stained directly, with no culture step. Samples were stained and sorted in pairs, with one healthy donor and one patient per experiment, so that batch effects were minimized. According to the germline V gene, CDR1 reads SGHDN and CDR2 reads FVKESK. The V and J ends are trimmed by 0 bases and 9 bases, leaving 24 bases between them. Its CDR3 holds 18 amino acids, cysteine through phenylalanine. CDR3 DNA only is kept here, 54 bases in frame from base 1. Details on this clone: It lacks a known antigen. Base qualities are not provided; no much larger clone lies one nucleotide away.

The High Capacity cDNA Reverse Transcription Kit was used to reverse transcribe all of the isolated RNA, meaning that expressed TCRB transcripts were what got sequenced. Deep immunoSEQ sequencing was applied to naive, central memory and regulatory T cell samples, giving an average of roughly 3.5 million total reads per sample. Sorted cells were lysed in RLT buffer and RNA was extracted with DNase-treated RNeasy Micro or Mini kits, depending on cell number. Each cell subset was processed on its own to prevent cross-contamination, while patient and healthy donor samples were processed together. The immunoSEQ multiplex PCR was used to amplify TCRB sequences from cDNA, yielding 87-bp fragments that span the CDR3 region. The amplicons were sequenced using the Illumina HiSeq platform. The published analysis was carried out like this. Synthetic template baselines were used to correct PCR bias computationally, reads within Hamming distance 2 were collapsed together, and singletons that could not be merged were discarded. Reads were aligned against IMGT so that V, D and J genes, CDR3 length and insertions or deletions at six rearrangement sites could be assigned. Within each subset, clonotype counts were normalized to sorted cell number, after which true diversity and Gini coefficients were computed with the tcR R package. The overlap coefficient, calculated on TCRB nucleotide sequences, was used to quantify repertoire sharing. Out-of-frame TCRB sequences from naive cells were analyzed to stand in for the pre-selection repertoire. As stored in TCRdb, this immuneACCESS dataset retains in-frame rearrangements with V and J assigned. A fraction of the clones does not appear; measured against another copy, unresolved V genes explain less than half of the discrepancy, and the remainder lacks a known reason. That table furnishes V, J and clone size, whereas the DNA furnished D and trimming. Present in this sample are over 700,000 clones, about a sixth of which were seen just once. In total, the top ten clones hold 0.02% to 0.025% of the sample.

The sequence was obtained from a woman aged 18-29 years in good health. Material: naive CD4+ T cells from blood. In light of the paper, this sample's cell subset or site label describes: true naive CD4+ T cells. The rearrangement joined TRBV14 to TRBJ2-1; the D gene is perhaps TRBD1 or TRBD2, each of them matching over 5 bases. This receptor has the CDR3 CASSQDWGGFRWGSEQFF. The nucleotides read TGTGCCAGCAGCCAAGATTGGGGTGGGTTCAGGTGGGGGAGTGAGCAGTTCTTC.